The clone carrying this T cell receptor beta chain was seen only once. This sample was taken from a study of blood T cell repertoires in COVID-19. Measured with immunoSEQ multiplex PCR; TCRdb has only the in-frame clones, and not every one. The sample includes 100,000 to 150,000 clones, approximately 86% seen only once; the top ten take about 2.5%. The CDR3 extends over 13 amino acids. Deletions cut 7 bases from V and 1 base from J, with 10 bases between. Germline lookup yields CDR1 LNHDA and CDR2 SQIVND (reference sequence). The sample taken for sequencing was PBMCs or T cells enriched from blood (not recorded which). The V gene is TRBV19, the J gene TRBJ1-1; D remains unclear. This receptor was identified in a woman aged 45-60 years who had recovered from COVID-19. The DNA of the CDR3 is TGTGCCAGTAAAATATCAGGGAACACTGAAGCTTTCTTT. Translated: CASKISGNTEAFF.